Listed below are T cell receptor beta chains from one sample, sequenced in a study of Tregs in tolerant kidney transplant recipients. TCRdb keeps only in-frame clones here, not all; method: immunoSEQ multiplex PCR. The profile shows some 240,000 clones, approximately 84% of them singletons. Source material: CD4+ T cells from blood. All receptors come from a human donor in good health. Both conserved end residues are part of each CDR3. Not all rows give a size; the values are once, few, many and, for expanded clones, a class.

clone size	V gene	CDR3 length	J gene	CDR3 protein
.	TRBV4-1	18	TRBJ1-2	CASSQVTLRQGANYGYTF
.	TRBV2	14	TRBJ1-4	CASSVRVRNEKLFF
.	TRBV7-9	13	TRBJ2-1	CASSWGVVDEQFF
.	TRBV5-4	15	TRBJ2-3	CASSLGLELTDTQYF
.	TRBV2	14	TRBJ2-5	CASSERGLGKTQYF
.	TRBV30	17	TRBJ1-5	CAWSVGTGSISNQPQHF
.	TRBV11-2	14	TRBJ1-4	CASSLGNLGEKLFF
.	TRBV10-1	13	TRBJ2-3	CASSEQPVDTQYF
.	TRBV7-9	14	TRBJ2-2	CASSFHADTGELFF
.	TRBV5-1	13	TRBJ2-5	CASSSTGKETQYF
.	TRBV11-2	19	TRBJ2-5	CASSLDRRRGPAGAETQYF
.	TRBV12-5	18	TRBJ1-2	CASGVVSSPGPLLYGYTF
.	TRBV2	14	TRBJ2-3	CASSTDRAPDTQYF
.	TRBV5-1	15	TRBJ2-1	CASSVSGTGGNEQFF
.	TRBV18	13	TRBJ1-1	CASSGGQNTEAFF
.	TRBV30	14	TRBJ2-1	CASKPGLTHNEQFF
.	TRBV6-1	13	TRBJ2-7	CASTRGGFYEQYF
.	TRBV15	13	TRBJ1-2	CATSRGENYGYTF
.	TRBV23-1	8	TRBJ1-1	CASSRVFF
.	TRBV15	15	TRBJ2-7	CATSRDPGGSYEQYF
.	TRBV7-8	14	TRBJ2-6	CASPSEGGANVLTF
.	TRBV25-1	13	TRBJ1-1	CASTKGGNTEAFF
.	TRBV19	15	TRBJ2-3	CASTPLGGVPDTQYF
.	TRBV2	16	TRBJ2-2	CAKGASTGSLIGELFF
.	TRBV5-1	16	TRBJ2-2	CASSFSGTGTTGELFF
once	TRBV19	14	TRBJ1-2	CAARGTTISYGYTF
.	TRBV30	11	TRBJ1-1	CAWRGRGEAFF
.	TRBV11-3	14	TRBJ2-5	CASSSRDTKETQYF
.	TRBV19	15	TRBJ2-7	CASSERQGRPYEQYF
.	TRBV6-5	14	TRBJ2-3	CASKPDRGTDTQYF
.	TRBV30	13	TRBJ1-4	CAWSFRGVEKLFF
.	TRBV25-1	13	TRBJ1-4	CASSTAALEKLFF
.	TRBV10-3	16	TRBJ2-7	CAISAGAGVHSYEQYF
.	TRBV5-1	16	TRBJ2-7	CASSLRLAGSAYEQYF
.	TRBV18	15	TRBJ1-4	CASSPAGRTNEKLFF
.	TRBV4-1	18	TRBJ1-1	CASSQYLPGRRKNTEAFF
.	TRBV7-9	16	TRBJ2-1	CASSLGGGALGNEQFF
.	TRBV5-1	14	TRBJ2-7	CASSSNPGDYEQYF
.	TRBV6-6	16	TRBJ2-1	CASTPWTGGSSNEQFF
.	TRBV10-3	17	TRBJ2-1	CAISDGLAGGLGNEQFF
.	TRBV18	17	TRBJ2-7	CASSPGTSGSSGREQYF
.	TRBV10-1	15	TRBJ2-7	CASSLGQGARYEQYF
.	TRBV30	15	TRBJ1-5	CAWSGQGVVNQPQHF
.	TRBV6-1	15	TRBJ1-3	CASSEGPGSGNTIYF
.	TRBV5-5	14	TRBJ2-5	CASSLAAGGETQYF
once	TRBV7-9	14	TRBJ2-3	CASSLVRRTFTQYF